Detailed here is one T cell receptor (beta chain). The target antigen is unknown. These data are taken from a study of cytomegalovirus exposure and HLA in healthy donors. Regarding the study as a whole: Cytomegalovirus status, reportedly, was diagnosed with high specificity and sensitivity by the classifier. A later analysis showed that HLA-associated TCR beta chains had undergone more clonal expansion than equally common others. Analyzed later, association rates of TCRs varied across HLA loci, with DRB1 most and HLA-C fewest.

13 Jbeta primers and 60 Vbeta primers were used for the PCR. In the authors' workflow: Unique TCR beta chains numbered roughly 83 million in a later analysis, with around 11 million shared. Produced via immunoSEQ multiplex PCR; TCRdb's table is partial and in-frame only. V and J calls and clone size are copied from that table; D and trimming were computed from the DNA. The sample includes 170,000 or so clones, around 80% of them seen just once. V dropped 1 base and J dropped 5; count of bases not matched to a gene: 1. Germline loops: CDR1 LGHNA, CDR2 YSLEER. This CDR3 has 15 residues. V and J are TRBV4-3 and TRBJ2-2, with 10 bases fitting TRBD1. This receptor was obtained from a man in his forties or fifties in good health and CMV-seronegative. What was sequenced was PBMCs. CDR3 sequence (DNA): TGCGCCAGCAGCCAAGGGACAGGGGGGACCGGGGAGCTGTTTTTT. Amino acid sequence: CASSQGTGGTGELFF.